This T cell receptor beta chain was recorded in a study of low-dose radiotherapy and immunotherapy resistance in tumors. This clonotype was counted at least ten times. V lost 5 bases and J lost 0, with 11 bases in between. The CDR3 is 15 residues long. This sample's time point: before trial treatment. Patients eligible had advanced solid tumors without tumor-infiltrating lymphocytes. TRAV and TRBV primers primed cDNA for both TCRalpha and TCRbeta. With a constant-region primer and a V-primer adapter, TCRs were subjected to roughly 18 PCR cycles of amplification. mRNA, once isolated, was amplified by in vitro transcription. TCRdb passed the reads through MiXCR, listing each CDR3 protein once. Here the sample spans about 89,000 distinct CDR3 sequences, roughly a tenth being singletons.

The TCR originated in a male donor with prostate cancer. The material was PBMCs, obtained before treatment. V is TRBV12-3 or TRBV12-4 and J is TRBJ1-5; D unclear. The CDR3 reads CASSLDGYSNQPQHF. CDR3 nucleotide sequence: TGTGCCAGCAGTCTGGACGGTTATAGCAATCAGCCCCAGCATTTT.